The clone carrying this T cell receptor beta chain has only a few counts. CDR1 and CDR2 (germline): MGHDK, SYGVNS. The CDR3 runs to 12 residues. The V gene lost 4 bases and the J gene lost 6 bases, with 8 bases spanning the gap. These data are taken from a study of T-cell memory formation after mild COVID-19. Barcoded TCR alpha and TCR beta cDNA libraries with UMIs came from 5'RACE using constant-segment primers. TCRdb reprocessed the 5' RACE reads with MiXCR, giving one entry per CDR3 protein. This sample carries approximately 500,000 distinct CDR3 sequences, 20% to 25% of them seen once, and the ten largest clones take around an eighth.

The TCR comes from an adult woman who had mild COVID-19 (a few samples of this study predate the infection). Cell type and time point are not known. The chain links TRBV25-1 to TRBJ2-3; D gene unclear. Sequencing was performed on PBMCs or a T cell subset sorted from them (not recorded which). CDR3 coding DNA: TGTGCCAGCAGTGGGTTAAGTGATACGCAGTATTTT. Translating gives CASSGLSDTQYF.